This TCR gamma chain was identified in a study of Vδ1+ human thymocytes. General study points: Thymic TRG and TRD repertoires appeared highly polyclonal.

Vdelta1+ thymocyte sorts reached between about 98% and 99.6% purity. The template was reverse-transcribed extracted RNA. Pooled V-gene forward primers with one constant-region reverse primer generated the CDR3 amplicons by multiplex PCR. TCRdb re-identified clones in the multiplex PCR reads via CATT. The table has tens of thousands of gamma-chain clones, around 15% seen once. There are a few counts of this clone. Antigen specificity is unknown. Distinct nucleotide sequences in the sample also encode this CDR3. V shed 0 bases and J 4 bases; nucleotides not matched to a gene: 6. The CDR3 has 14 amino acids. Germline V lookup: CDR1 EGSNGY, CDR2 YDSYNSKV.

The sequencing sample was made of Vdelta1+ gamma-delta thymocytes from the thymus. Subset reported: FACS-sorted CD3+ TCRalphabeta- TCRVdelta1+ TCRVdelta2- thymocytes. The chain is built from TRGV2 and TRGJ1 or TRGJ2. The sequence came from a child in the first two years of life who had congenital heart surgery. The CDR3 region is CATWDGQNYYKKLF. The CDR3 bases are TGTGCCACCTGGGACGGGCAAAACTATTATAAGAAACTCTTT.